The present TCR beta chain was sequenced within a study of blood T cell repertoires in COVID-19. Background on the study: PBMCs, B-cell-depleted T cells, or T cells provided the cDNA or gDNA that made up the material.

Sequencing used immunoSEQ multiplex PCR; TCRdb keeps in-frame clones, though not all of them. There are roughly 240,000 clones in the sample; almost 85% occur only once, and approximately 9.6% lies in the top ten. Researchers sorted participants into cohorts using their self-reported clinical history. The clonotype originates from a woman in her forties or fifties with acute COVID-19. Sequencing was done on a sample of PBMCs or T cells enriched from blood (not recorded which).

The CDR3 loop reads CASGQKFGTQYF. The CDR3 nucleotides read TGTGCCAGCGGACAAAAATTTGGGACCCAGTACTTC. The V and J genes are TRBV6-5 and TRBJ2-5; D might be TRBD1 (5 bases). Per germline, CDR1 MNHEY and CDR2 SVGAGI. The ends were cut back, 8 bases at V and 7 bases at J, with 14 bases in the middle. CDR3 length: 12 amino acids.